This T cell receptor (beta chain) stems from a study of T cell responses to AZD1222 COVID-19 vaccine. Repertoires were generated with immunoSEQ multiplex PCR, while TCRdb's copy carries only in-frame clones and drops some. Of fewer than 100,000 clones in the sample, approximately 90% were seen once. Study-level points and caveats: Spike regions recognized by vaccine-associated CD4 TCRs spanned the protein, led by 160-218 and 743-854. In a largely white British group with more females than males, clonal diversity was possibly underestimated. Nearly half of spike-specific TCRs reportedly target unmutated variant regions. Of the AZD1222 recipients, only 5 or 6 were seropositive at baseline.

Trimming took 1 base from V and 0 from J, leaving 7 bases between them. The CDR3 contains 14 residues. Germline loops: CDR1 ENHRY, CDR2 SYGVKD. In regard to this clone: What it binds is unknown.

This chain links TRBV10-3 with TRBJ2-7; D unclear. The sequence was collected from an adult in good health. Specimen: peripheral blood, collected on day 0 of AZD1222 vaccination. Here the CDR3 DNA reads TGTGCCATCAGTGAGTGGTCCAGCTCCTACGAGCAGTACTTC. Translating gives CAISEWSSSYEQYF.